The 27 T cell receptor beta chains listed next were all sequenced from one sample in a study of cytotoxic CD8 clonotypes in ibrutinib-treated CLL. Profiled with immunoSEQ multiplex PCR; TCRdb holds only in-frame clones, not every one. The sample has 150,000 or so clones; nearly 90% are singletons. The material sequenced was PBMCs, taken at disease progression, from a patient treated with ibrutinib. The receptor source for this set is a human donor with chronic lymphocytic leukemia.

The rearrangement uses TRBV11-2 and TRBJ1-1, with D unresolved. Between the trimmed V and J ends, which lost 3 bases and 1 base, there was a span of 9 bases. The CDR3 runs 14 residues. Germline V CDR1 and CDR2: SGHAT, FQNNGV. CDR3 region: CASSFTAGNTEAFF. DNA for the CDR3: TGTGCCAGCAGCTTTACCGCGGGGAACACTGAAGCTTTCTTT.

This clone was found a few times. J is TRBJ2-5 and V is TRBV4-3; TRBD2 matches at 9 bases. Germline V gene lookup returns CDR1 LGHNA and CDR2 YSLEER. The CDR3 loop spans 17 amino acids. V lost 0 bases and J lost 4; bases outside the gene matches: 9. CDR3 residues: CASSQEGTAGGIETQYF. The CDR3 DNA follows: TGCGCCAGCAGCCAAGAAGGAACAGCGGGAGGTATAGAGACCCAGTACTTC.

CDR3 amino acids: CATSRVGRALGTQYF. For the CDR3, the DNA is TGTGCCACCAGCAGAGTCGGGAGGGCCTTGGGGACCCAGTACTTC. V is TRBV15 and J is TRBJ2-5; TRBD2 agrees at 8 bases. This CDR3 has 15 residues. Germline V gene sequence: CDR1 LNHNV, CDR2 YYDKDF (reference sequence). V lost 1 base, J lost 7 bases, and 8 bases stayed unmatched.

The CDR3 loop reads CASSPRTGSYEQYF. CDR3 in DNA: TGCGCCAGCAGCCCACGGACAGGTTCCTACGAGCAGTACTTC. The rearrangement uses TRBV4-1 and TRBJ2-7; TRBD1 aligns across 7 bases. The CDR3 spans 14 residues. Germline CDR1 and CDR2: MGHRA and YSYEKL. V shed 4 bases, J shed 1 base, and the junction held 4 bases outside the gene matches.

The rearrangement joins TRBV29-1 to TRBJ2-7, with D hard to call. Trimming pared 4 bases from V and 1 base from J, leaving 5 bases between. CDR1 and CDR2 (germline): SQVTM, ANQGSEA. This CDR3 region has 11 residues. Here the CDR3 reads CSVGGSYEQYF. CDR3 sequence (DNA): TGCAGCGTTGGGGGTTCCTACGAGCAGTACTTC.

This clone was observed a few times. The V call is TRBV5-1, the J call TRBJ1-2; 8 nucleotides match TRBD1. J gave up 3 bases and V 3 bases, and 10 bases lay outside the gene matches. The CDR3 sequence is 16 residues long. Germline-derived CDR1 and CDR2 are SGHRS and YFSETQ. CDR3: CASSYRGQGSDYGYTF. CDR3 bases: TGCGCCAGCAGCTACCGCGGACAGGGATCAGACTATGGCTACACCTTC.

The chain is built from TRBV9 and TRBJ2-3; the D is unclear. Germline-derived CDR1 and CDR2 are SGDLS and YYNGEE. Trimming shortened V by 3 bases and J by 0 bases, and 5 bases separated the two germline ends. The CDR3 has 13 residues. This CDR3 reads CASSGTSTDTQYF. The CDR3 DNA reads TGTGCCAGCAGCGGTACTAGCACAGATACGCAGTATTTT.

The genes are TRBV11-3 and TRBJ2-7; unclear D gene. CDR1 SGHNT and CDR2 YENEEA come from the germline V gene. The CDR3 is 16 residues long. V was shortened by 5 bases and J by 2 bases, with 19 bases between the two germline ends. CDR3 loop: CASSPLRAITPYEQYF. CDR3 in DNA: TGTGCCAGCAGCCCCCTAAGAGCGATAACCCCCTACGAGCAGTACTTC.

V is TRBV27 and J is TRBJ1-1; D is uncertain. CDR3 length equals 12 residues. V was cut by 0 bases and J by 8 bases, with 7 bases left in between. Germline assignment: CDR1 MNHEY and CDR2 SMNVEV (reference sequence). CDR3 nucleotide sequence: TGTGCCAGCAGTTTATCTAACGGGGAAGCTTTCTTT. The encoded protein is CASSLSNGEAFF.

The J gene is TRBJ1-1, the V gene TRBV19; possible D gene TRBD1, 5 bases. Germline assignment: CDR1 LNHDA and CDR2 SQIVND (reference sequence). The CDR3 covers 14 residues. The V end was cut by 6 bases, the J end by 5 bases, with 16 bases between. In DNA form, the CDR3 reads TGTGCCAGTAGGGGGGAGGAGGGGAAAACTGAAGCTTTCTTT. Its translation is CASRGEEGKTEAFF.

The chain recombines TRBV10-1 with TRBJ2-7; 8 bases fit TRBD2. The trim removed 0 bases at V and 5 bases at J, leaving 18 bases unmatched. This CDR3 comprises 19 residues. Germline V gene sequence: CDR1 WNHNN, CDR2 SYGVQD (reference sequence). This CDR3 reads CASSESQSAGDAAPHEQYF. In nucleotides, the CDR3 is TGCGCCAGCAGTGAGTCGCAATCAGCGGGAGATGCGGCCCCCCACGAGCAGTACTTC.

The chain recombines TRBV9 with TRBJ1-2; D is possibly TRBD1 (5 bases). This CDR3 spans 16 amino acids. Deletions cut 0 bases from V and 7 bases from J, with 19 bases between. The germline V gene has CDR1 SGDLS and CDR2 YYNGEE. CDR3 nucleotide sequence: TGTGCCAGCAGCGTAGTTGAGAGGGACCGATTAGGTGGCTACACCTTC. Amino acid sequence: CASSVVERDRLGGYTF.

The V gene is TRBV7-6, the J gene TRBJ2-7, with a possible D match to TRBD2 (5 bases). Germline-derived CDR1 and CDR2 are SGHVS and FNYEAQ. This CDR3 comprises 15 residues. Deletions cut 0 bases from V and 9 bases from J, with 18 bases between. For the CDR3, the DNA is TGTGCCAGCAGCTTAGCGCAGGACTGGGGTACGAGGCAGTACTTC. It translates to CASSLAQDWGTRQYF. The whole variable domain, remainder taken from reference TRBV7-6 and TRBJ2-7, is GAGVSQSPRYKVTKRGQDVALRCDPISGHVSLYWYRQALGQGPEFLTYFNYEAQQDKSGLPNDRFSAERPEGSISTLTIQRTEQRDSAMYRCASSLAQDWGTRQYFGPGTRLTVT.

The rearrangement links TRBV9 to TRBJ2-5; possible D gene TRBD1, 6 bases. Deletions cut 2 bases from V and 2 bases from J, with 10 bases between. The CDR3 is 14 residues long. From germline, CDR1 is SGDLS and CDR2 YYNGEE. CDR3 bases: TGTGCCAGCAGCGTTGGGGACACACAAGAGACCCAGTACTTC. This sequence encodes CASSVGDTQETQYF.

The J gene is TRBJ1-1, the V gene TRBV25-1; D is undetermined. V was clipped by 7 bases and J by 5 bases, with 17 bases between them. The CDR3 length is 14 residues. Per germline, CDR1 MGHDK and CDR2 SYGVNS. The CDR3 DNA follows: TGTGCCAGCATTCCGGGCCATCTTAGTACTGAAGCTTTCTTT. Its protein product is CASIPGHLSTEAFF. Using reference TRBV25-1 and TRBJ1-1 for the parts outside the CDR3, the full variable domain is EADIYQTPRYLVIGTGKKITLECSQTMGHDKMYWYQQDPGMELHLIHYSYGVNSTEKGDLSSESTVSRIRTEHFPLTLESARPSHTSQYLCASIPGHLSTEAFFGQGTRLTVV.

This rearrangement joins TRBV9 to TRBJ1-4, with TRBD1 matching 9 bases. Trimming at V came to 3 bases and at J to 7 bases, leaving 7 bases not matched to a gene. The CDR3 has 15 amino acids. The germline V gene encodes CDR1 SGDLS and CDR2 YYNGEE. This CDR3 is CASSARTGEGEKLFF. CDR3 in DNA: TGTGCCAGCAGCGCAAGGACAGGGGAGGGTGAAAAACTGTTTTTT.

V gene TRBV4-2 combines with J gene TRBJ1-1; unclear D gene. From germline, CDR1 is LGHNA and CDR2 YNFKEQ. This CDR3 contains 14 residues. The V gene lost 3 bases and the J gene lost 1 base, with 9 bases spanning the gap. The CDR3: CASSQSFTNTEAFF. CDR3 in DNA: TGTGCCAGCAGCCAGAGTTTCACGAACACTGAAGCTTTCTTT.

The chain combines TRBV12-5 with TRBJ2-5; D is possibly TRBD1 (6 bases). V was pared by 6 bases and J by 0 bases, with 14 bases between. The germline CDR1 and CDR2 sequences are LGHNT and FRNRAP. This CDR3 region has 15 residues. The CDR3: CASGRGQTYQETQYF. In nucleotides, the CDR3 is TGTGCTAGTGGCCGCGGACAGACCTACCAAGAGACCCAGTACTTC. The full variable domain, with the rest looked up from reference TRBV12-5 and TRBJ2-5, is DARVTQTPRHKVTEMGQEVTMRCQPILGHNTVFWYRQTMMQGLELLAYFRNRAPLDDSGMPKDRFSAEMPDATLATLKIQPSEPRDSAVYFCASGRGQTYQETQYFGPGTRLLVL.

The chain joins TRBV18 to TRBJ2-7; 8 nucleotides match TRBD1. V shed 2 bases, J shed 2 bases, and the junction held 2 bases outside the gene matches. CDR1 is KGHSH and CDR2 is LQKENI in the germline V gene. This CDR3 comprises 14 residues. CDR3 in amino acids: CASSPGTGPYEQYF. The CDR3, as DNA: TGTGCCAGCTCACCAGGGACAGGCCCCTACGAGCAGTACTTC.

This chain uses TRBV10-2 with TRBJ2-7; 9 nucleotides agree with TRBD2. Germline trimming cut 4 bases from V and 1 base from J; bases unmatched to any gene: 8. In germline, CDR1 is WSHSY, CDR2 SAAADI. The CDR3 runs 16 residues. CDR3 nucleotide sequence: TGCGCCAGCAGTGTTAGTTTTAGCGGGAGTTCCTACGAGCAGTACTTC. This gives the protein CASSVSFSGSSYEQYF.

The CDR3: CASSQFGTGFYGYTF. In DNA, the CDR3 is TGTGCCAGCAGCCAGTTTGGGACAGGGTTCTATGGCTACACCTTC. This chain joins TRBV14 and TRBJ1-2; 9 bases are a match to TRBD1. The CDR3 length is 15 residues. Trimming removed 3 bases from V and 4 bases from J; junction bases left unmatched: 6. Germline V gene data show CDR1 as SGHDN and CDR2 as FVKESK.

V usage is TRBV18 and J usage is TRBJ1-1; D possibly corresponds to TRBD1 (5 bases). The germline gives CDR1 KGHSH, CDR2 LQKENI. V lost 0 bases, J lost 4 bases, and 15 bases lay in between. This CDR3 has 16 residues. CDR3 sequence reads: CASSPPSGGISTEAFF. The CDR3 DNA follows: TGTGCCAGCTCACCACCCTCGGGGGGGATTAGCACTGAAGCTTTCTTT.

The J gene is TRBJ1-5, the V gene TRBV7-9; 8 bases line up with TRBD1. The CDR3 is 16 residues long. CDR1 and CDR2 from the germline V gene are SEHNR and FQNEAQ (reference sequence). After removal of 5 bases from V and 6 bases from J, the junction contained 12 bases not matched to a gene. Written as DNA, the CDR3 is TGTGCCAGCAGCCCGACAGGGGCAGGTTGGGGTCAGCCCCAGCATTTT. This encodes CASSPTGAGWGQPQHF. The variable domain in full, completed from reference TRBV7-9 and TRBJ1-5, reads DTGVSQNPRHKITKRGQNVTFRCDPISEHNRLYWYRQTLGQGPEFLTYFQNEAQLEKSRLLSDRFSAERPKGSFSTLEIQRTEQGDSAMYLCASSPTGAGWGQPQHFGDGTRLSIL.

The rearrangement uses TRBV10-2 and TRBJ2-7; 10 bases align to TRBD2. The CDR3 totals 18 residues. The germline gives CDR1 WSHSY, CDR2 SAAADI. V lost 6 bases to trimming and J lost 2 bases; unmatched junction nucleotides: 16. Written as DNA, the CDR3 is TGCGCCAGCAGGACAGGGACTAGCGAGAAACCCAACCCCTACGAGCAGTACTTC. It is translated as CASRTGTSEKPNPYEQYF.

This sequence joins TRBV5-6 and TRBJ2-1; 12 nucleotides align to TRBD2. Germline V lookup: CDR1 SGHDT, CDR2 YYEEEE. The CDR3 length is 16 residues. The ends lost 5 bases at V and 0 bases at J; junction bases unmatched: 3. Here the CDR3 DNA reads TGTGCCAGCAGACCACTAGCGGGGGGCTCCTACAATGAGCAGTTCTTC. Its protein is CASRPLAGGSYNEQFF. The full variable domain, completed using reference TRBV5-6 and TRBJ2-1, is DAGVTQSPTHLIKTRGQQVTLRCSPKSGHDTVSWYQQALGQGPQFIFQYYEEEERQRGNFPDRFSGHQFPNYSSELNVNALLLGDSALYLCASRPLAGGSYNEQFFGPGTRLTVL.

This chain joins TRBV6-1 and TRBJ2-7; D gene uncertain. The CDR3 runs to 14 residues. Germline V gene sequence: CDR1 MNHNS, CDR2 SASEGT. V was pared by 6 bases and J by 7 bases, with 19 bases between. The DNA for the CDR3 is TGTGCCAGCAGCCCTACCTCGGGTTGGGATGAGCAGTACTTC. This translates into CASSPTSGWDEQYF.

The chain has TRBV28 and TRBJ1-5; TRBD1 might be the D (5 bases). The CDR3 extends over 15 amino acids. V lost 7 bases and J lost 2, with 15 bases in between. Germline loops: CDR1 MDHEN, CDR2 SYDVKM. The CDR3 bases are TGTGCCAGCATTTGGGGGGGATCGGGCAATCAGCCCCAGCATTTT. Translated, it gives CASIWGGSGNQPQHF.